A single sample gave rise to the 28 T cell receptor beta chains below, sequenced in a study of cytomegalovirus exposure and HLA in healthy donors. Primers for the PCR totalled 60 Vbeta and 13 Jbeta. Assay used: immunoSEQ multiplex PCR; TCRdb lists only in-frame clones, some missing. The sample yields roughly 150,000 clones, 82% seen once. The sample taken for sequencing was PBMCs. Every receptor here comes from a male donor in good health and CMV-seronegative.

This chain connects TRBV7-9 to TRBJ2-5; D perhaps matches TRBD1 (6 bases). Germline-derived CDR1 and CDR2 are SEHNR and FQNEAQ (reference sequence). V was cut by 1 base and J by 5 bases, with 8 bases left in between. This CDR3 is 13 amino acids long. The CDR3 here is CASSLVQGETQYF. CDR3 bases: TGTGCCAGCAGCTTAGTGCAGGGGGAGACCCAGTACTTC.

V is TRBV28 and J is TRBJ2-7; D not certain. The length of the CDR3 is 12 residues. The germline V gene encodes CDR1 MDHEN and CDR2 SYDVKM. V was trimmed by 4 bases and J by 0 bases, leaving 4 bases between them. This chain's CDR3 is CASSSNSYEQYF. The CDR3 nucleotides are TGTGCCAGCAGTTCTAACTCCTACGAGCAGTACTTC.

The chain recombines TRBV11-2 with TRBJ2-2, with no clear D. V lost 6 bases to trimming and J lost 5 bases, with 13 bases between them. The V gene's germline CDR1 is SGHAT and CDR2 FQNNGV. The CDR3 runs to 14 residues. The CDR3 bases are TGTGCCAGCAGATCCCCTGGAGAAACCGGGGAGCTGTTTTTT. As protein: CASRSPGETGELFF.

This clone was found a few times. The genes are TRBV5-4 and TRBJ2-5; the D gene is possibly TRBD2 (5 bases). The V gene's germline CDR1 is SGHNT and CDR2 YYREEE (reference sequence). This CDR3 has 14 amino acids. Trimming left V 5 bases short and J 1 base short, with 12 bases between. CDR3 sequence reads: CASSSSRGQETQYF. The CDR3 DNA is TGTGCCAGCAGTTCTTCCCGGGGCCAAGAGACCCAGTACTTC. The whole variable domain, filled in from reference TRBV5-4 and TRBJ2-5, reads ETGVTQSPTHLIKTRGQQVTLRCSSQSGHNTVSWYQQALGQGPQFIFQYYREEENGRGNFPPRFSGLQFPNYSSELNVNALELDDSALYLCASSSSRGQETQYFGPGTRLLVL.

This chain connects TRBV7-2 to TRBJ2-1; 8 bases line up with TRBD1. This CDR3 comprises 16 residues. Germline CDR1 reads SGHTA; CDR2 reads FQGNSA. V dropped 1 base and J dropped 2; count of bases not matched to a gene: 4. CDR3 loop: CASSLDPGGAYNEQFF. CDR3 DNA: TGTGCCAGCAGCTTAGATCCAGGGGGCGCCTACAATGAGCAGTTCTTC.

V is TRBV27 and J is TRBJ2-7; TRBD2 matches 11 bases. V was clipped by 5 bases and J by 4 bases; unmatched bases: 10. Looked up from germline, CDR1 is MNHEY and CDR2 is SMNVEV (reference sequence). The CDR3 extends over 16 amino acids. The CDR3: CASSPISGRGHYEQYF. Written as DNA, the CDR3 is TGTGCCAGCAGTCCAATTAGCGGGAGGGGACATTACGAGCAGTACTTC.

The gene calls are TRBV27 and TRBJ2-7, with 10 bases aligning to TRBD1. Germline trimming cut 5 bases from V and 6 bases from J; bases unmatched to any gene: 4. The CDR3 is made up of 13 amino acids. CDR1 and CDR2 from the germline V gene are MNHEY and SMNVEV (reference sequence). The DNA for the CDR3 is TGTGCCAGCAGTCCCGGGACAGGGGCCGAGCAGTACTTC. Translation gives CASSPGTGAEQYF.

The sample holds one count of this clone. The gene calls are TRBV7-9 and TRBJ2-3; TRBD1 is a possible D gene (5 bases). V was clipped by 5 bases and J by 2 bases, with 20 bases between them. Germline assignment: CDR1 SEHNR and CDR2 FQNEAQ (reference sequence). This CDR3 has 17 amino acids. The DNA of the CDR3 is TGTGCCAGCAGCCCGCAAGGGGTAAGAACTGACACAGATACGCAGTATTTT. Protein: CASSPQGVRTDTDTQYF.

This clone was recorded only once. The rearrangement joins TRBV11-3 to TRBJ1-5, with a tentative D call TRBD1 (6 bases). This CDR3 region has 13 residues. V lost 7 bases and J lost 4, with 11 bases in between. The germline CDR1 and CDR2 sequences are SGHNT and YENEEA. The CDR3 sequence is CASNQGYNQPQHF. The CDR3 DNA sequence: TGTGCCAGCAACCAGGGGTATAATCAGCCCCAGCATTTT.

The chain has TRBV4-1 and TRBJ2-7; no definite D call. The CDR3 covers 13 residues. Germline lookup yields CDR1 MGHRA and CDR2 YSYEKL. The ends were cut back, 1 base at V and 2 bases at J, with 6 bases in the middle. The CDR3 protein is CASSQGLPYEQYF. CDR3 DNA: TGCGCCAGCAGCCAAGGGCTTCCCTACGAGCAGTACTTC.

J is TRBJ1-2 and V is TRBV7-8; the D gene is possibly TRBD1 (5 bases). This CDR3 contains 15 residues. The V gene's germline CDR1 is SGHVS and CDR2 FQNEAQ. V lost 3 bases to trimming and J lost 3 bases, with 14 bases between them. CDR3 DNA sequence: TGTGCCAGCAGCTTCGGTCGCCCGGGGGACTATGGCTACACCTTC. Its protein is CASSFGRPGDYGYTF.

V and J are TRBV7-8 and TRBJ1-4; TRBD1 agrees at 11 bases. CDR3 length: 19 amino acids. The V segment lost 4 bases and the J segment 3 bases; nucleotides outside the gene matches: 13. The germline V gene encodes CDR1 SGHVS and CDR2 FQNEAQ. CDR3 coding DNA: TGTGCCAGCAGCTCGGACCGGACAGGGGGCAGTAGGGCTAATGAAAAACTGTTTTTT. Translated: CASSSDRTGGSRANEKLFF. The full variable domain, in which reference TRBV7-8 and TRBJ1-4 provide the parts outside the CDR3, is GAGVSQSPRYKVAKRGQDVALRCDPISGHVSLFWYQQALGQGPEFLTYFQNEAQLDKSGLPSDRFFAERPEGSVSTLKIQRTQQEDSAVYLCASSSDRTGGSRANEKLFFGSGTQLSVL.

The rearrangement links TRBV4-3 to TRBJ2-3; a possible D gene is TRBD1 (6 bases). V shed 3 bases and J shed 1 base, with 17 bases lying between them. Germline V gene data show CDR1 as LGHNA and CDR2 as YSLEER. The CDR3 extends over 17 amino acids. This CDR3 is CASSHPTGLSGTDTQYF. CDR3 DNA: TGCGCCAGCAGCCACCCTACAGGGTTGTCAGGCACAGATACGCAGTATTTT.

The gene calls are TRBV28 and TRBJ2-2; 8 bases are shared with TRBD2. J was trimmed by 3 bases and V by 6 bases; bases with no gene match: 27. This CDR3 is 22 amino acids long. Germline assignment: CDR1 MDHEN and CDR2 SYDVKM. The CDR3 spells CASSLGVLSTSARAADTGELFF. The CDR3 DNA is TGTGCCAGCAGCCTAGGGGTCCTGTCGACTAGCGCCCGGGCGGCGGACACCGGGGAGCTGTTTTTT.

Written as DNA, the CDR3 is TGTGCCAGTAGTATCCTAATAGGGAGCGCAGATACGCAGTATTTT. This sequence encodes CASSILIGSADTQYF. The chain recombines TRBV19 with TRBJ2-3; a weak D match, TRBD2 (5 bases). CDR1 LNHDA and CDR2 SQIVND come from the germline V gene (reference sequence). This CDR3 contains 15 residues. The V and J ends lost 3 bases and 4 bases respectively, with 14 bases between them.

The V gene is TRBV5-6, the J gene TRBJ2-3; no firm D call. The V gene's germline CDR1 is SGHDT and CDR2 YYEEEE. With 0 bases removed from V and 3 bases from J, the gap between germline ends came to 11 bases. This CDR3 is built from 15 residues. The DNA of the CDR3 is TGTGCCAGCAGCTTGGTAGATGTCCTTACAGATACGCAGTATTTT. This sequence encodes CASSLVDVLTDTQYF.

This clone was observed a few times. In DNA, the CDR3 is TGTGCCAGCAGAGAGGGACAGGGAAACCACGAGCAGTACTTC. This encodes CASREGQGNHEQYF. The chain has TRBV6-6 and TRBJ2-7, with 9 bases matching TRBD1. Germline trimming cut 6 bases from V and 5 bases from J; bases unmatched to any gene: 8. The CDR3 is 14 amino acids. Germline V lookup: CDR1 MNHNY, CDR2 SVGAGI (reference sequence).

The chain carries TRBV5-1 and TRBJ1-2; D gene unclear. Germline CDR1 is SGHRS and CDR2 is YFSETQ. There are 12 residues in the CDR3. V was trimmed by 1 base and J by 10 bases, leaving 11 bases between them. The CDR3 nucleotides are TGCGCCAGCAGCTTGAACGGAGGGTCCTACACCTTC. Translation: CASSLNGGSYTF. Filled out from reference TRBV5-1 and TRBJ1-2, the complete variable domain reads KAGVTQTPRYLIKTRGQQVTLSCSPISGHRSVSWYQQTPGQGLQFLFEYFSETQRNKGNFPGRFSGRQFSNSRSEMNVSTLELGDSALYLCASSLNGGSYTFGSGTRLTVV.

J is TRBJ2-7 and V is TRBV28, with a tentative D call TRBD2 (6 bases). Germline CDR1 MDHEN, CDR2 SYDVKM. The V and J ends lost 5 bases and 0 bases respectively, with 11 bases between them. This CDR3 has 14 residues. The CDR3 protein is CASSRSGSSYEQYF. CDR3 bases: TGTGCCAGCAGTAGATCCGGGAGCTCCTACGAGCAGTACTTC.

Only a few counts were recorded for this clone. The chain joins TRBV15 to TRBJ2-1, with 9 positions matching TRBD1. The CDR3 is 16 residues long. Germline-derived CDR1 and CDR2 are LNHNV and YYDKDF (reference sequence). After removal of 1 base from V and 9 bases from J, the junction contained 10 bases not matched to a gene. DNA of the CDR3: TGTGCCACCAGCAGAGTCGTGGGACAGGGTATAGGTGAGCAGTTCTTC. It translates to CATSRVVGQGIGEQFF.

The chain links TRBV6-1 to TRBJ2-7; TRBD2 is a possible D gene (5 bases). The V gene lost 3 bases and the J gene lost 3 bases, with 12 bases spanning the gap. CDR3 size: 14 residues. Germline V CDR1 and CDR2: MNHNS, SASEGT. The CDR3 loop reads CASSEITGFYEQYF. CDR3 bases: TGTGCCAGCAGTGAGATAACGGGGTTCTACGAGCAGTACTTC.

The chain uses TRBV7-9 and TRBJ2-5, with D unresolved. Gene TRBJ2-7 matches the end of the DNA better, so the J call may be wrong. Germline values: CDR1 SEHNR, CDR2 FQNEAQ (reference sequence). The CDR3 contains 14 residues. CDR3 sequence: CASSLRTESYEQYF. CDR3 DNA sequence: TGTGCCAGCAGCTTAAGAACAGAATCCTACGAGCAGTACTTC.

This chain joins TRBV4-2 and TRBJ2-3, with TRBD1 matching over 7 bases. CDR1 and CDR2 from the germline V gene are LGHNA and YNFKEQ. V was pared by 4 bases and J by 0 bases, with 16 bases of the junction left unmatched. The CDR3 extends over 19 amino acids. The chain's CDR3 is CASSRSPRGTESSTDTQYF. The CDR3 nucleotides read TGTGCCAGCAGCCGAAGTCCGCGTGGGACAGAGTCTAGCACAGATACGCAGTATTTT.

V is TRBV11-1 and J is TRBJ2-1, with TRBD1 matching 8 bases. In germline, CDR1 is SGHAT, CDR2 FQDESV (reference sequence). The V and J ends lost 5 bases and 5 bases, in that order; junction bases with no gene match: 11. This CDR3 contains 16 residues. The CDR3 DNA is TGTGCCAGCAGCGATCAGGGGGCGCGGGAAGACAATGAGCAGTTCTTC. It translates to CASSDQGAREDNEQFF.

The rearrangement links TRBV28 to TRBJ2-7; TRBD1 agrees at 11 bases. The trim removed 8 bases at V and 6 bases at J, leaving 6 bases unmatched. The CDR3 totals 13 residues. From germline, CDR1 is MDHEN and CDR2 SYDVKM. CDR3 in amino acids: CASGGQGGSEQYF. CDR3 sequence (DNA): TGTGCCAGCGGGGGACAGGGGGGCTCCGAGCAGTACTTC.

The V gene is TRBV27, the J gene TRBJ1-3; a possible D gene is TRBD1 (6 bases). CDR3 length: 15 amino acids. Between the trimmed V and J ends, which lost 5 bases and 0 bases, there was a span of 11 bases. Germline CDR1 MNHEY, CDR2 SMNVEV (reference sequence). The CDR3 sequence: CASSLAGASGNTIYF. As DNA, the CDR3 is TGTGCCAGCAGTCTAGCGGGGGCCTCTGGAAACACCATATATTTT.

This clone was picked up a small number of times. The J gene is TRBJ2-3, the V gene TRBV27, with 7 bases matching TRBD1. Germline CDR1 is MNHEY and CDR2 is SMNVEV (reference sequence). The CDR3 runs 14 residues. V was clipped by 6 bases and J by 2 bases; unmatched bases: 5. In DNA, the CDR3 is TGTGCCAGCAGCCCACAGGGGCTCACAGATACGCAGTATTTT. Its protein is CASSPQGLTDTQYF.

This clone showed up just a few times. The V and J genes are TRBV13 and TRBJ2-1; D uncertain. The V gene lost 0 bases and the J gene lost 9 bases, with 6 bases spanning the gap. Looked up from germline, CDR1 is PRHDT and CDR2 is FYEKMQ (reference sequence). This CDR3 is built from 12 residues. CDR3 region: CASSLGEIEQFF. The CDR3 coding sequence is TGTGCCAGCAGCTTAGGGGAGATTGAGCAGTTCTTC. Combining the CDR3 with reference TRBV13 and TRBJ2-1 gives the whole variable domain AAGVIQSPRHLIKEKRETATLKCYPIPRHDTVYWYQQGPGQDPQFLISFYEKMQSDKGSIPDRFSAQQFSDYHSELNMSSLELGDSALYFCASSLGEIEQFFGPGTRLTVL.